This T cell receptor beta chain was captured in a study of stem cell transplantation in POMP-related autoinflammatory disease. Overall study context: The study hypothesized thymoproteasome defects skew the TRB repertoire via impaired CD8+ selection. Study results and caveats: Patients with PRAID showed a restricted number of unique TRB V-J gene pairings.

Measured with immunoSEQ multiplex PCR; TCRdb has only the in-frame clones, and not every one. The sample lists 1,200 to 1,500 clones, about 81% occurring once. Notes on this clone: Its antigen is currently unknown.

The sequencing sample was made of Tregs from PBMCs. The TCR was taken from a human donor in good health.

CDR3 region: CASIFRQGGTGELFF. In DNA, the CDR3 is TGTGCCAGTATTTTCCGGCAGGGCGGCACCGGGGAGCTGTTTTTT. The V and J genes are TRBV19 and TRBJ2-2; D perhaps matches TRBD1 (5 bases). V was shortened by 7 bases and J by 4 bases, with 16 bases between the two germline ends. The CDR3 runs 15 residues. The germline V gene has CDR1 LNHDA and CDR2 SQIVND (reference sequence).